Listed below are T cell receptor beta chains from one sample, sequenced in a study of tumor and adjacent non-tumor tissue in lung cancer. TCRdb reprocessed the multiplex PCR reads with MiXCR, giving one entry per CDR3 protein. The sample holds 90,000 or so distinct CDR3 sequences, around 57% seen once. The sample taken for sequencing was lung tumor tissue. The receptor source for this set is a man in his 70s with non-small cell lung cancer. Each CDR3 is given with its conserved first and last residue.

TRBV20-1,CSARGLGRGKNEQFF
TRBV10-3,CAISEKQDREYQPQHF
TRBV20-1,CNARKGGTGGRRGNQPQHF
TRBV29-1,CRVVVRSDEQFF
TRBV12-3/TRBV12-4,CASSFGQGIDEQYF
TRBV4-2,CANSPPIGNSYEQYF
TRBV11-2,CASGFDGIVADTQYF
TRBV4-2,CASSQVSSRPYEQYF
TRBV10-3,CAISGSPGRDRWDTQYF
TRBV28,CASSFRVQGDQPQHF
TRBV4-1,CDSSQDSSSLSEAFF
TRBV21-1,CASTKGQGTNTEAFF
TRBV20-1,CSASLTSRRICEQFF
TRBV5-1,CARNGGGLSSGELFF
TRBV12-3/TRBV12-4,CAIALWTEPNYGYTF
TRBV6-1,CDSNVMFWETQYF
TRBV28,CASSDYRGSQVQPQHF
TRBV6-1,CASSEALWGGAKNIQYF
TRBV13,CASSLDEGFREADTQYF
TRBV4-1,CASSQDYQGNTEAFF